The sequence of this TCR beta chain was determined in a study of blood T cell repertoires in COVID-19. Study-wide context: Acute and convalescent COVID-19 samples came from the United States, Italy and Spain. T cells, B-cell-depleted T cells, or PBMCs supplied cDNA or gDNA.

Comments on this clone: This sample also contains other DNA sequences that code for the same CDR3.

Per germline, CDR1 MDHEN and CDR2 SYDVKM. CDR3 length: 14 amino acids. Trimming at V came to 6 bases and at J to 2 bases, leaving 3 bases not matched to a gene. Methods used by the authors: Cell counts per sample came from amplifying reference gene primers. The data were produced by immunoSEQ multiplex PCR, yet TCRdb's version contains in-frame clones alone and is incomplete. V, J and clone size reflect that table, while D and trimming were determined from the DNA. The sample has 120,000 to 150,000 clones, around 82% seen once. The receptor comes from a man in his sixties with acute or convalescent COVID-19. Sequenced material: peripheral blood. The chain couples TRBV28 to TRBJ2-7; TRBD2 matches at 11 bases. The CDR3: CASRLAGGTYEQYF. CDR3 nucleotides: TGTGCCAGCAGGCTAGCGGGAGGCACCTACGAGCAGTACTTC.